The 12 T cell receptor beta chains listed next were all sequenced from one sample in a study of T cell repertoires in cytomegalovirus infection. MiXCR was run by TCRdb on the reads, yielding one entry per CDR3 protein. Here the sample spans 100,000 to 150,000 distinct CDR3 sequences, roughly 9% being singletons. The sequencing input was PBMCs. The receptors originated from a human donor in good health (CMV status not recorded). Some clones in this sample may be carry-over from other donors' samples.

In its sample, this clonotype was seen many times. The rearrangement joins TRBV6-1 to TRBJ1-2, with D uncertain. Per the germline V gene, CDR1 is MNHNS and CDR2 is SASEGT. V lost 7 bases to trimming and J lost 6 bases, with 15 bases between them. The CDR3 runs to 13 residues. The CDR3 spells CASNPPLQDGYTF. The DNA for the CDR3 is TGTGCCAGCAACCCCCCGCTCCAGGATGGCTACACCTTC.

The chain carries TRBV28 and TRBJ1-1; 8 nucleotides match TRBD1. Germline V CDR1 and CDR2: MDHEN, SYDVKM. CDR3 length equals 16 residues. Trimming took 8 bases from V and 1 from J; bases not matched to a gene: 12. In DNA form, the CDR3 reads TGTGCCAGCCCATCTCAGGGGGCAGCTGGGAACACTGAAGCTTTCTTT. Translated: CASPSQGAAGNTEAFF.

This rearrangement joins TRBV30 to TRBJ2-7, with TRBD1 as a possible D gene (5 bases). With 4 bases removed from V and 7 bases from J, the gap between germline ends came to 5 bases. This CDR3 is built from 9 residues. Germline V lookup: CDR1 GTSNPN, CDR2 SVGIG (reference sequence). DNA for the CDR3: TGTGCCTGGAAGGGGGAGCAGTACTTC. This gives the protein CAWKGEQYF.

This clonotype has a count of ten or more. V and J are TRBV5-4 and TRBJ1-6; 11 positions agree with TRBD1. Germline V gene lookup returns CDR1 SGHNT and CDR2 YYREEE (reference sequence). Trimming cost V 3 bases and J 6 bases; bases outside gene matches: 5. CDR3 length: 16 amino acids. CDR3 region: CASSSRTGGSNSPLHF. The CDR3 DNA follows: TGTGCCAGCAGCTCTCGGACAGGGGGCTCTAATTCACCCCTCCACTTT.

This clonotype was seen at least ten times. This chain links TRBV7-9 with TRBJ2-7, with D unclear. The CDR3 has 15 residues. CDR1 is SEHNR, CDR2 FQNEAQ, per germline (reference sequence). The germline V and J ends were trimmed by 9 bases and 4 bases, with 22 bases remaining between them. The CDR3 spells CASVPQLGRFYEQYF. The CDR3 bases are TGTGCCAGTGTCCCACAATTAGGGCGGTTTTACGAGCAGTACTTC.

This clonotype was counted a few times. The V gene is TRBV29-1, the J gene TRBJ1-1; TRBD1 matches 9 bases. The V gene end was trimmed by 6 bases and the J gene end by 3 bases; junction bases not matched to a gene: 8. Germline assignment: CDR1 SQVTM and CDR2 ANQGSEA. The CDR3 has 14 residues. CDR3 sequence reads: CSVTGQGVDTEAFF. CDR3 sequence (DNA): TGCAGCGTGACGGGACAGGGCGTGGACACTGAAGCTTTCTTT.

The chain links TRBV2 to TRBJ2-7; 7 bases align to TRBD2. The CDR3 consists of 15 residues. Looked up from germline, CDR1 is SNHLY and CDR2 is FYNNEI. V dropped 7 bases and J dropped 3; count of bases not matched to a gene: 12. In DNA form, the CDR3 reads TGTGCCAGCACTCAAATCCCCGGGGGGAACTACGAGCAGTACTTC. It translates to CASTQIPGGNYEQYF.

This clonotype has a handful of counts. This chain uses TRBV7-3 with TRBJ2-5; no firm D call. The CDR3 sequence is 13 residues long. CDR1 is SGHTA and CDR2 is FQGTGA in the germline V gene. The V gene lost 8 bases and the J gene lost 4 bases, with 14 bases spanning the gap. This CDR3 is CASSRNSGETQYF. The CDR3, as DNA: TGTGCCAGCTCCCGAAACAGTGGAGAGACCCAGTACTTC.

This clonotype showed up many times. CDR3 region: CASSYRDGVTEAFF. The CDR3 nucleotides read TGTGCCAGCAGCTACCGGGACGGAGTCACTGAAGCTTTCTTT. This chain uses TRBV7-2 with TRBJ1-1; D might be TRBD1 (5 bases). There are 14 residues in the CDR3. Between the trimmed V and J ends, which lost 4 bases and 4 bases, there was a span of 13 bases. Germline CDR1 reads SGHTA; CDR2 reads FQGNSA.

This clonotype was seen at least ten times. The genes are TRBV5-5 and TRBJ2-5; 8 positions agree with TRBD2. This CDR3 has 15 residues. The germline CDR1 and CDR2 sequences are SGHKS and YYEKEE (reference sequence). With V trimmed by 2 bases and J by 5 bases, 8 bases remained unmatched. Here the CDR3 reads CASSFTAGLVETQYF. The CDR3 DNA reads TGTGCCAGCAGCTTTACGGCGGGACTAGTGGAGACCCAGTACTTC.

The V call is TRBV3-1, the J call TRBJ1-4, with TRBD1 as a possible D gene (6 bases). With 2 bases removed from V and 0 bases from J, the gap between germline ends came to 10 bases. This CDR3 comprises 16 residues. Germline V gene data show CDR1 as LGHDT and CDR2 as YNNKEL (reference sequence). The CDR3, as DNA: TGTGCCAGCAGCCAACTCAGGGGAGCAACTAATGAAAAACTGTTTTTT. This translates into CASSQLRGATNEKLFF.

This clonotype was seen only a few times. V usage is TRBV5-1 and J usage is TRBJ1-2; D not resolved. V was trimmed by 0 bases and J by 1 base, leaving 4 bases between them. CDR3 length equals 13 residues. Germline-derived CDR1 and CDR2 are SGHRS and YFSETQ. CDR3 protein: CASSLADNYGYTF. The CDR3 nucleotides are TGCGCCAGCAGCTTGGCGGATAACTATGGCTACACCTTC.